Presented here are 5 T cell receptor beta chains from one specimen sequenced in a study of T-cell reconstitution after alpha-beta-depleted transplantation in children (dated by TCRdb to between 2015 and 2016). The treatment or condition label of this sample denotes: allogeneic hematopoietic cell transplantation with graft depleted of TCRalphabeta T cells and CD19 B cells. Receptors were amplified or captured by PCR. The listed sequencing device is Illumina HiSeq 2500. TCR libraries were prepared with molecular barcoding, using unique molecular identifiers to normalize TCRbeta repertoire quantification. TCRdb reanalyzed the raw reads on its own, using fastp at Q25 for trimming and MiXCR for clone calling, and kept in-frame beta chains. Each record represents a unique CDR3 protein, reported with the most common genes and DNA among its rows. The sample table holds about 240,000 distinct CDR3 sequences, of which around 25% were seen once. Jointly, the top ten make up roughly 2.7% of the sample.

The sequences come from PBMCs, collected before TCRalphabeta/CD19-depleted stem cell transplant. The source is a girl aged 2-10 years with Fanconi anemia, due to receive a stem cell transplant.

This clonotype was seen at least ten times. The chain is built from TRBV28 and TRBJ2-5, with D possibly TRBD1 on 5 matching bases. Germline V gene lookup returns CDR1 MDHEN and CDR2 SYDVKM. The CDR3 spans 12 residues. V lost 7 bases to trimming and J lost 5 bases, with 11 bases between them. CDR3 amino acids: CASTDRVETQYF. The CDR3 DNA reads TGTGCCAGCACTGACAGAGTGGAGACCCAGTACTTC.

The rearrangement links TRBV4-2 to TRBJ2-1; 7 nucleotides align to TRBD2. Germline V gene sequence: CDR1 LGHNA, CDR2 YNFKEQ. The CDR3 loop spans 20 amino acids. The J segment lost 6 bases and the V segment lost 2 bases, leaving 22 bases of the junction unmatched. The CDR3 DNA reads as TGTGCCAGCAGCCAACAACCGGGACTACCGCCGACCGGTCTCGGCAATGAGCAGTTCTTC. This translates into CASSQQPGLPPTGLGNEQFF.

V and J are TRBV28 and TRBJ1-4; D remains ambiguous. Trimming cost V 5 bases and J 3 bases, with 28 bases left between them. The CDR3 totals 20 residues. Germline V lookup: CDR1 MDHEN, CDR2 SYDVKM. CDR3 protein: CASSLYRWGSRATANEKLFF. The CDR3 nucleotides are TGTGCCAGCAGTCTTTATCGATGGGGATCTAGGGCTACGGCTAATGAAAAACTGTTTTTT. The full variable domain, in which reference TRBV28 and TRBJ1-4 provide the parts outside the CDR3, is DVKVTQSSRYLVKRTGEKVFLECVQDMDHENMFWYRQDPGLGLRLIYFSYDVKMKEKGDIPEGYSVSREKKERFSLILESASTNQTSMYLCASSLYRWGSRATANEKLFFGSGTQLSVL.

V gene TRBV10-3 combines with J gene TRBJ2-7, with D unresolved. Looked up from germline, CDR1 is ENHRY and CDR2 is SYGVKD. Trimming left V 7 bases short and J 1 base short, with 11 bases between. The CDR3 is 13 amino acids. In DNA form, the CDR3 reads TGTGCCATCATGACTCAGGAGTCCTACGAGCAGTACTTC. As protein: CAIMTQESYEQYF.

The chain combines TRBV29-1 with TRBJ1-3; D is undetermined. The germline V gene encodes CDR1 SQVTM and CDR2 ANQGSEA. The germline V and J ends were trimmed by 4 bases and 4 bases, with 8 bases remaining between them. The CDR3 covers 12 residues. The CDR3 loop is CSVGGYGNTIYF. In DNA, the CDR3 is TGCAGCGTTGGAGGATACGGAAACACCATATATTTT.